These 14 T cell receptor beta chains came from one sample sequenced in a study of blood T cell repertoires in COVID-19. Clones were sequenced by immunoSEQ multiplex PCR, and TCRdb holds only the in-frame ones, with some missing. Of 72,000 or so clones in the sample, 82% are singletons; the top ten hold roughly 15%. The specimen sequenced was peripheral blood. These receptors were obtained from a man older than 75 with active COVID-19.

This clone has just one count. The chain links TRBV7-3 to TRBJ2-1; the D gene is possibly TRBD1 (5 bases). The CDR3 covers 14 residues. V was cut by 2 bases and J by 9 bases, with 14 bases left in between. Germline CDR1 reads SGHTA; CDR2 reads FQGTGA. The CDR3, as DNA: TGTGCCAGCAGCTTAGCGGCAGGGCGTAGTGAGCAGTTCTTC. Translation: CASSLAAGRSEQFF.

This clone was counted a single time. The rearrangement links TRBV30 to TRBJ2-1; 11 nucleotides line up with TRBD2. There are 15 residues in the CDR3. Germline V gives CDR1 GTSNPN, CDR2 SVGIG (reference sequence). The V gene end was trimmed by 4 bases and the J gene end by 6 bases; junction bases not matched to a gene: 8. The CDR3 nucleotides are TGTGCCTGGAAAATAGCGGGAGGGGAAGGCAATGAGCAGTTCTTC. The encoded protein is CAWKIAGGEGNEQFF.

This chain links TRBV27 with TRBJ2-7; a weak D match, TRBD1 (5 bases). With 7 bases removed from V and 6 bases from J, the gap between germline ends came to 19 bases. Germline CDR1 is MNHEY and CDR2 is SMNVEV (reference sequence). This CDR3 has 14 amino acids. The CDR3 loop is CASTSSRAVGEQYF. CDR3 coding DNA: TGTGCCAGCACGTCGAGCAGGGCCGTCGGCGAGCAGTACTTC.

CDR3 loop: CASRRTGNTDTQYF. Written as DNA, the CDR3 is TGTGCCAGTCGGAGGACAGGGAACACAGATACGCAGTATTTT. This chain connects TRBV19 to TRBJ2-3, with 8 bases lining up with TRBD1. Per germline, CDR1 LNHDA and CDR2 SQIVND (reference sequence). The V gene end was trimmed by 8 bases and the J gene end by 2 bases; junction bases not matched to a gene: 6. This CDR3 contains 14 residues.

CDR3 loop: CASSASLSREGYEQYF. The DNA for the CDR3 is TGTGCCAGCAGCGCTAGCCTTAGCCGGGAGGGTTACGAGCAGTACTTC. The genes are TRBV9 and TRBJ2-7; 8 bases are a match to TRBD2. V was clipped by 3 bases and J by 4 bases; unmatched bases: 12. Germline-derived CDR1 and CDR2 are SGDLS and YYNGEE. This CDR3 contains 16 residues.

The chain combines TRBV15 with TRBJ1-1; TRBD1 matches 9 bases. Germline-derived CDR1 and CDR2 are LNHNV and YYDKDF (reference sequence). V gave up 1 base and J gave up 7 bases; unmatched junction bases: 4. This CDR3 contains 14 residues. The CDR3 DNA sequence: TGTGCCACCAGCAGAGGTGGGACAGGGTTTGAAGCTTTCTTT. This codes for CATSRGGTGFEAFF.

The genes are TRBV27 and TRBJ2-2, with TRBD1 matching over 9 bases. With V trimmed by 0 bases and J by 6 bases, 8 bases remained unmatched. The CDR3 consists of 17 residues. Germline values: CDR1 MNHEY, CDR2 SMNVEV (reference sequence). CDR3 sequence reads: CASSLSPWDRAAGELFF. The CDR3 nucleotides are TGTGCCAGCAGTTTATCCCCCTGGGACAGGGCTGCCGGGGAGCTGTTTTTT.

In its sample, this clone was seen once. The V gene is TRBV4-3, the J gene TRBJ1-6, with 9 positions matching TRBD1. The V gene end was trimmed by 2 bases and the J gene end by 8 bases; junction bases not matched to a gene: 7. This CDR3 has 16 residues. Germline CDR1 is LGHNA and CDR2 is YSLEER. The CDR3 protein is CASSQRTGVEDSPLHF. CDR3 coding DNA: TGCGCCAGCAGCCAACGGACAGGGGTAGAAGATTCACCCCTCCACTTT.

The chain couples TRBV19 to TRBJ2-5; no clear D. CDR1 LNHDA and CDR2 SQIVND come from the germline V gene (reference sequence). This CDR3 has 13 amino acids. V lost 6 bases to trimming and J lost 4 bases, with 12 bases between them. The CDR3 bases are TGTGCCAGTAGCGAAACGCCAGGAGAGACCCAGTACTTC. Its protein is CASSETPGETQYF.

V and J are TRBV6-2 or TRBV6-3 and TRBJ1-2; TRBD1 agrees at 9 bases. V was pared by 0 bases and J by 4 bases, with 3 bases of the junction left unmatched. The CDR3 sequence is 15 residues long. The germline V gene has CDR1 MNHEY and CDR2 SVGEGT. The CDR3 loop reads CASSYSGQGLYGYTF. Here the CDR3 DNA reads TGTGCCAGCAGTTACTCGGGACAGGGCCTCTATGGCTACACCTTC.

The CDR3 is CASSQRVSGGQETQYF. CDR3 DNA sequence: TGTGCCAGCAGCCAAAGGGTAAGCGGCGGACAAGAGACCCAGTACTTC. J is TRBJ2-5 and V is TRBV7-9, with D maybe TRBD2 (5 bases). V was shortened by 5 bases and J by 2 bases, with 18 bases between the two germline ends. The CDR3 is made up of 16 amino acids. Germline V gene sequence: CDR1 SEHNR, CDR2 FQNEAQ (reference sequence). Looking up the rest from reference TRBV7-9 and TRBJ2-5 gives the full variable domain: DTGVSQNPRHKITKRGQNVTFRCDPISEHNRLYWYRQTLGQGPEFLTYFQNEAQLEKSRLLSDRFSAERPKGSFSTLEIQRTEQGDSAMYLCASSQRVSGGQETQYFGPGTRLLVL.

The rearrangement joins TRBV9 to TRBJ1-6, with a weak D call TRBD1 (6 bases). The ends were cut back, 5 bases at V and 10 bases at J, with 16 bases in the middle. Germline assignment: CDR1 SGDLS and CDR2 YYNGEE. This CDR3 has 14 residues. The CDR3 region is CASSAGTLLSPLHF. CDR3 nucleotides: TGTGCCAGCAGTGCCGGGACACTCTTGTCACCCCTCCACTTT.

This sequence joins TRBV7-6 and TRBJ1-2, with TRBD1 identical over 8 bases. Germline values: CDR1 SGHVS, CDR2 FNYEAQ. The CDR3 covers 17 residues. The V segment lost 5 bases and the J segment 5 bases; nucleotides outside the gene matches: 16. The CDR3 loop reads CASSIGQGPISTYGYTF. The CDR3 DNA reads as TGTGCCAGCAGCATCGGACAGGGTCCGATCTCCACTTATGGCTACACCTTC.

The chain couples TRBV3-1 (or the pseudogene TRBV3-2) to TRBJ2-7; 14 bases map to TRBD2. V trimming: 7 bases; J trimming: 7 bases; junction bases outside the gene matches: 15. Germline lookup yields CDR1 LGHDT and CDR2 YNNKEL (reference sequence). The CDR3 totals 17 residues. The CDR3 bases are TGTGCCAGCACTCCCGATACGGGACTAGCGGGAGCGGGGGAGCAGTACTTC. It yields the protein CASTPDTGLAGAGEQYF.